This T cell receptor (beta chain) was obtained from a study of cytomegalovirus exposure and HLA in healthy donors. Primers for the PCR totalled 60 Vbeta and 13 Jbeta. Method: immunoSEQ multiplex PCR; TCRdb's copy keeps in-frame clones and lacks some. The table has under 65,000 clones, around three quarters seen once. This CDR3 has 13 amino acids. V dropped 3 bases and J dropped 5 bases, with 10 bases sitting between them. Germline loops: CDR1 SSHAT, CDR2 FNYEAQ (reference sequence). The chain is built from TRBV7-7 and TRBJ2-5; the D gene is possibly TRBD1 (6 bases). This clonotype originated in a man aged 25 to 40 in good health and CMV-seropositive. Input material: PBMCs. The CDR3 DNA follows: TGTGCCAGCAGCTTGAGGGGGATCGAGACCCAGTACTTC. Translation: CASSLRGIETQYF.